The clone carrying this TCR beta chain was counted many times. What it binds is unknown. The data stem from a study of T-cell reconstitution after alpha-beta-depleted transplantation in children. Study-wide findings and caveats: Reported findings indicate that, about two months after transplant, alpha-beta T cells came from several hundred expanded clones, which were derived from non-depleted graft cells. Among T cells one year after transplant, newly produced cells accounted for most counts and diversity.

Preparation of the TCRbeta library used unique molecular identifiers. Each CDR3 protein gets one entry after TCRdb re-called the PCR reads with MiXCR. The sample has hundreds of thousands of distinct CDR3 sequences; about a tenth are singletons. The sequencing here drew on PBMCs, taken before TCRalphabeta/CD19-depleted stem cell transplant. This sequence originates from a child under two years old with acute myeloid leukemia, due to receive a stem cell transplant.

CDR3 protein: CASSLTGAFSNQPQHF. CDR3 bases: TGCGCCAGCAGCTTGACAGGGGCTTTCAGCAATCAGCCCCAGCATTTT. The chain couples TRBV5-1 to TRBJ1-5; 7 bases are a match to TRBD1. Germline V gives CDR1 SGHRS, CDR2 YFSETQ. The V and J ends lost 1 base and 1 base, in that order; junction bases with no gene match: 5. The CDR3 contains 16 residues.